This T cell receptor beta chain was identified during a study of post-analysis software for immune sequencing data. Findings of the study overall: Those with multiple sclerosis, the patient group, showed significantly lower normalized Chao1 diversity than controls. Patients had higher frequencies than controls of roughly five TRBV segments, including TRBV5-6, TRBV5-1 and TRBV20-1.

A word on this clonotype: What it binds is unknown.

CDR1 and CDR2 from the germline V gene are MDHEN and SYDVKM. Trimming removed 4 bases from V and 4 bases from J, with 14 bases in between. The CDR3 sequence is 14 residues long. Unique molecular identifiers had been added to the TCR beta cDNA libraries. From approximately 0.95 to 9.8 million T cells, roughly 530,000 cDNA molecules were obtained. TCRdb analysed the PCR reads with MiXCR anew, one entry per CDR3 protein. This table holds fewer than 900,000 distinct CDR3 sequences, around 46% found once. Sequenced sample: blood. The J gene is TRBJ2-7, the V gene TRBV28, with a possible D match to TRBD2 (5 bases). The source is a girl aged 5 to 17 with multiple sclerosis. In DNA, the CDR3 is TGTGCCAGCAGTTCTAGCACGAGAGGATACGAGCAGTACTTC. It codes for CASSSSTRGYEQYF.